This TCR beta chain originates from a study of T-cell memory formation after mild COVID-19. Regarding the study as a whole: Nothing confirmed that second-wave clones peaking on day 37 were specific for SARS-CoV-2. Day 15 to 85 contractors were CD4/CD8 balanced; later expanders leaned CD4+. That cross-reactive memory joined was suggested by some responding clones appearing in pre-infection memory.

Using its own MiXCR run on the 5' RACE reads, TCRdb lists one record per CDR3 protein. The table shows 27,000 or so distinct CDR3 sequences, with less than 8% occurring only once. Between the trimmed V and J ends, which lost 1 base and 0 bases, there was a span of 9 bases. The germline gives CDR1 MGHRA, CDR2 YSYEKL. This CDR3 comprises 15 residues. The table lists this clonotype with many counts. What it binds is unknown. Sequenced input: PBMCs or a T cell subset sorted from them (not recorded which). The V gene is TRBV4-1, the J gene TRBJ1-1; D possibly corresponds to TRBD1 (5 bases). The sequence was collected from an adult woman who had mild COVID-19 (a few samples of this study predate the infection). Cell type and time point are not known. DNA for the CDR3: TGCGCCAGCAGCCAAGTTCCAGGGTTGAACACTGAAGCTTTCTTT. Amino acid sequence: CASSQVPGLNTEAFF.